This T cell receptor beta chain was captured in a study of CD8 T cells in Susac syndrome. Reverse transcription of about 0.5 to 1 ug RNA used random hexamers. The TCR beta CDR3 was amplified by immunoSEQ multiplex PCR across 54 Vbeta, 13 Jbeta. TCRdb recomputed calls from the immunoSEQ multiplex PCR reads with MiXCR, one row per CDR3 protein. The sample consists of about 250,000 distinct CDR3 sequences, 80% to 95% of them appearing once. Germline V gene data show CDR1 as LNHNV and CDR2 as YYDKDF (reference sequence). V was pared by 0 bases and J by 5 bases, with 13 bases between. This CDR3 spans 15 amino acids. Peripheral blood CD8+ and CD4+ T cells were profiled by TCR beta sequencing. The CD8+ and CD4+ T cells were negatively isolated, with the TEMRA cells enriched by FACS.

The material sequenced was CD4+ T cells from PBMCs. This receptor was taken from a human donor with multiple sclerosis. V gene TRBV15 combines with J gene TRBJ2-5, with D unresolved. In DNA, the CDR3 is TGTGCCACCAGCAGAGATCAGGTGATCGGGGAGACCCAGTACTTC. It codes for CATSRDQVIGETQYF.